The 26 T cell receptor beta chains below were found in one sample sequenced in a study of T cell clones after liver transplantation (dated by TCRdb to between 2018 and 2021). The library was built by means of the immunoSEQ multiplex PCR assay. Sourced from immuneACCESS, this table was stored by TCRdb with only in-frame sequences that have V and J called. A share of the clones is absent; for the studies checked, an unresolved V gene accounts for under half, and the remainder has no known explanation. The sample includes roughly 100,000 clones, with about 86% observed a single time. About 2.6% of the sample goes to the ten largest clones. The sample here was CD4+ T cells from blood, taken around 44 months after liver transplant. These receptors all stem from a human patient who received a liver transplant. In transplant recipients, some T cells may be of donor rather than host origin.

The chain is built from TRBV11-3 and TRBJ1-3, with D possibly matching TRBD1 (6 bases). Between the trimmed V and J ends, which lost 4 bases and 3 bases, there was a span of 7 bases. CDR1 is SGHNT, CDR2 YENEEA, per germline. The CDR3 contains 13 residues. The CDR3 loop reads CASSSDSGNTIYF. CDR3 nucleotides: TGTGCCAGCAGCTCGGACAGTGGAAACACCATATATTTT.

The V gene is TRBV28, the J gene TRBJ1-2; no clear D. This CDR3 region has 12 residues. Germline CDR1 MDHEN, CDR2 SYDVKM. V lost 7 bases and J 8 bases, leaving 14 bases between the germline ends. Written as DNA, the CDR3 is TGTGCCAGCACCGCCCAGATGGAAGGCTACACCTTC. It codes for CASTAQMEGYTF.

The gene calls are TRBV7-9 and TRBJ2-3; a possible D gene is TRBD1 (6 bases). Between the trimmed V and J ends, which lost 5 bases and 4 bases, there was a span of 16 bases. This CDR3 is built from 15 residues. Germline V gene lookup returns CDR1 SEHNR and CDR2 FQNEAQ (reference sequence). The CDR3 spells CASSRSQGLADTQYF. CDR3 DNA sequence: TGTGCCAGCAGCAGATCCCAGGGGTTGGCAGATACGCAGTATTTT.

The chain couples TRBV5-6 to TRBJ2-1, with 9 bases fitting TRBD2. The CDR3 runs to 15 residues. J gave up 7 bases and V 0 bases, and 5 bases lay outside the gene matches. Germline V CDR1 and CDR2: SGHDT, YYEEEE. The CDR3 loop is CASSLESGGKNEQFF. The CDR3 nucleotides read TGTGCCAGCAGCTTGGAGAGCGGGGGGAAGAATGAGCAGTTCTTC.

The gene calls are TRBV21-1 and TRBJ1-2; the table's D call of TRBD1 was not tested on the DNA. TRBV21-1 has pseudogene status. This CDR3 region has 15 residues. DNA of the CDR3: TGTGCCAGCAGCAAAGTTCGACAGGCCAACTATGGCTACACCTTC. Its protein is CASSKVRQANYGYTF.

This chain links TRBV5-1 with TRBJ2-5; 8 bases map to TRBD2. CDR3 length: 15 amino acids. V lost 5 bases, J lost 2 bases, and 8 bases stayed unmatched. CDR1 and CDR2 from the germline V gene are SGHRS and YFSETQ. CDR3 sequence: CASRKDSGVQETQYF. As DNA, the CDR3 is TGCGCCAGCAGGAAAGATAGCGGGGTACAAGAGACCCAGTACTTC.

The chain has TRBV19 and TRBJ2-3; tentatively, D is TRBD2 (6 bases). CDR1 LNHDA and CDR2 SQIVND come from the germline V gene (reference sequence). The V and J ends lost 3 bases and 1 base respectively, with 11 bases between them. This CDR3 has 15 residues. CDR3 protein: CASSIGGWGTDTQYF. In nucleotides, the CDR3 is TGTGCCAGTAGTATCGGAGGGTGGGGCACAGATACGCAGTATTTT. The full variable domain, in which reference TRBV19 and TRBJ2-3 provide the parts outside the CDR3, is DGGITQSPKYLFRKEGQNVTLSCEQNLNHDAMYWYRQDPGQGLRLIYYSQIVNDFQKGDIAEGYSVSREKKESFPLTVTSAQKNPTAFYLCASSIGGWGTDTQYFGPGTRLTVL.

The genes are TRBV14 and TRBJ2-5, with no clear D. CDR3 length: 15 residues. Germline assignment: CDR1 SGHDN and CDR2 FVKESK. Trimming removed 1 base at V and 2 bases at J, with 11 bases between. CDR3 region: CASSQGTRAQETQYF. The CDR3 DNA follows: TGTGCCAGCAGCCAAGGGACCCGTGCTCAAGAGACCCAGTACTTC.

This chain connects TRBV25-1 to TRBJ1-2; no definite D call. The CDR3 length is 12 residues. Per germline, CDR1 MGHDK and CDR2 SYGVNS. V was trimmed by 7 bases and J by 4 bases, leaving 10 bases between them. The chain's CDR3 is CASMAGPYGYTF. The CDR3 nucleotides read TGTGCCAGCATGGCAGGCCCCTATGGCTACACCTTC.

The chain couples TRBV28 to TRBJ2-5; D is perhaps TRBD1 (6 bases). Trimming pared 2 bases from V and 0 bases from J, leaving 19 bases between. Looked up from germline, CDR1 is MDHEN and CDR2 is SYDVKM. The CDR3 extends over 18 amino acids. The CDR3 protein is CASSLSRRGGANQETQYF. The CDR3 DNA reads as TGTGCCAGCAGTTTAAGCCGGCGAGGGGGAGCTAACCAAGAGACCCAGTACTTC.

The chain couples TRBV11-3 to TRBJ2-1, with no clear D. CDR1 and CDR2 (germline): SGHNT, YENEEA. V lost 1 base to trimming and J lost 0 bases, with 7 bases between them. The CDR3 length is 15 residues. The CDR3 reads CASSLGESSYNEQFF. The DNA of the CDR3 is TGTGCCAGCAGCTTAGGAGAAAGCTCCTACAATGAGCAGTTCTTC.

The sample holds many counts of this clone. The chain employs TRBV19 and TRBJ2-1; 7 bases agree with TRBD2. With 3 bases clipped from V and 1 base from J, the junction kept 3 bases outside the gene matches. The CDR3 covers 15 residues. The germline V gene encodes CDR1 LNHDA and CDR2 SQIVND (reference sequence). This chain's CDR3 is CASSMSGASYNEQFF. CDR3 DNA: TGTGCCAGTAGTATGAGCGGGGCATCCTACAATGAGCAGTTCTTC.

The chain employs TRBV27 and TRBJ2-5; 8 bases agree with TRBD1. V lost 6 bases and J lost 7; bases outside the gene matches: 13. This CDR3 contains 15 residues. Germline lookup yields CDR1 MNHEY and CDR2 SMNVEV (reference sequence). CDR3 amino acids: CASRGGSGGLGTQYF. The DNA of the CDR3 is TGTGCCAGCAGGGGGGGATCAGGGGGCCTAGGGACCCAGTACTTC.

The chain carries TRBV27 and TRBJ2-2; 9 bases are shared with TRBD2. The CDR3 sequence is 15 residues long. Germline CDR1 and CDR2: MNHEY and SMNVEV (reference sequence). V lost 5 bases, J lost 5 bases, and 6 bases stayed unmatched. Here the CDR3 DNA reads TGTGCCAGCAGTCCACTGGCGGGGGGGACCGGGGAGCTGTTTTTT. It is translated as CASSPLAGGTGELFF.

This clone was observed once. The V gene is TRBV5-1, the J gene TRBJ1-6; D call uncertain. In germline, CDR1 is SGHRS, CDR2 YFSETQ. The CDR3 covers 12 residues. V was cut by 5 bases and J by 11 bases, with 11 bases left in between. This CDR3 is CASSRDNPPLHF. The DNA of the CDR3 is TGCGCCAGCAGTCGGGATAACCCACCCCTCCACTTT.

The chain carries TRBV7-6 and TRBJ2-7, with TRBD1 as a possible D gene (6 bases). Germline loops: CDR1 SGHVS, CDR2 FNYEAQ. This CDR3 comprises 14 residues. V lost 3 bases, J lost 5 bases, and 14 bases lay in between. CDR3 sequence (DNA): TGTGCCAGCAGCTTGATAAGGGGGTCCGACGAGCAGTACTTC. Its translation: CASSLIRGSDEQYF.

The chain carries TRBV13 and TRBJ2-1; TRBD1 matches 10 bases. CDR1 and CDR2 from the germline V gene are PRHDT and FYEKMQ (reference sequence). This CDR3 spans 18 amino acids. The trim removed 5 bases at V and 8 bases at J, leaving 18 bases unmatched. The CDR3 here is CASSQTVGKGGTGDEQFF. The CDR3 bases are TGTGCCAGCAGCCAAACTGTAGGGAAAGGGGGGACAGGGGATGAGCAGTTCTTC.

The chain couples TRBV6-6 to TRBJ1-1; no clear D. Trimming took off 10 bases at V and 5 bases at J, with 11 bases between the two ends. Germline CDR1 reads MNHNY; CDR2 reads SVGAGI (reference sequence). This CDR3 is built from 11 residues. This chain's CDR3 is CATSGPTEAFF. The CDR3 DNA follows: TGTGCCACCTCAGGCCCTACTGAAGCTTTCTTT.

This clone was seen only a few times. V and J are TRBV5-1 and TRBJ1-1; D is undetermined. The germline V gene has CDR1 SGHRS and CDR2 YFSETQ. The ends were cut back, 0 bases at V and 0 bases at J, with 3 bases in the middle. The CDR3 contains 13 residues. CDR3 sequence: CASSLAVNTEAFF. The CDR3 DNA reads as TGCGCCAGCAGCTTGGCGGTGAACACTGAAGCTTTCTTT. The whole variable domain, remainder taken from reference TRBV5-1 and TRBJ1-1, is KAGVTQTPRYLIKTRGQQVTLSCSPISGHRSVSWYQQTPGQGLQFLFEYFSETQRNKGNFPGRFSGRQFSNSRSEMNVSTLELGDSALYLCASSLAVNTEAFFGQGTRLTVV.

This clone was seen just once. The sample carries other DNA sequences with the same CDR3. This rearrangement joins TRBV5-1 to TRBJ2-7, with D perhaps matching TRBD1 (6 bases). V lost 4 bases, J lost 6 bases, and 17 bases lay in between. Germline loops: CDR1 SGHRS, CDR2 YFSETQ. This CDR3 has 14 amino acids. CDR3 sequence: CASSRDEGGLEQYF. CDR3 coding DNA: TGCGCCAGCAGCCGGGACGAAGGGGGTCTCGAGCAGTACTTC.

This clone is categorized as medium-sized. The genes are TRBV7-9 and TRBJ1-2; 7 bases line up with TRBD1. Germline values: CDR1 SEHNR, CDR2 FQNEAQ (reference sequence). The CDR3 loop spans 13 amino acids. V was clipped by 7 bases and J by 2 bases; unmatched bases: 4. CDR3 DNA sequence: TGTGCCAGCACCGAACAGGGGAACTATGGCTACACCTTC. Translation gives CASTEQGNYGYTF.

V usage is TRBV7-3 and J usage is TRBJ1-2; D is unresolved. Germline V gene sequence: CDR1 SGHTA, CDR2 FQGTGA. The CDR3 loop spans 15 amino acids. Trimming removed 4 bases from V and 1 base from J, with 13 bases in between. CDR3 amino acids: CASSSNGRSNYGYTF. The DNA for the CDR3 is TGTGCCAGCAGCTCCAACGGGCGGAGTAACTATGGCTACACCTTC.

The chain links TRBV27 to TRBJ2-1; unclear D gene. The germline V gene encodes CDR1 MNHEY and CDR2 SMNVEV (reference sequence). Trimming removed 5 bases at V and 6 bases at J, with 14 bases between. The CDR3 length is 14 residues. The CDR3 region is CASSRGNRPNEQFF. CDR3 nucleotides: TGTGCCAGCAGTCGAGGCAATCGGCCCAATGAGCAGTTCTTC.

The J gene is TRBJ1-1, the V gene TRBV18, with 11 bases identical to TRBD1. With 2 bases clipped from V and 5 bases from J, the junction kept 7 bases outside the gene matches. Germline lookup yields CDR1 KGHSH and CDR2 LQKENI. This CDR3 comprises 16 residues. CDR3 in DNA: TGTGCCAGCTCACCAATGGACAGGGGGCCCCTTACTGAAGCTTTCTTT. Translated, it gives CASSPMDRGPLTEAFF.

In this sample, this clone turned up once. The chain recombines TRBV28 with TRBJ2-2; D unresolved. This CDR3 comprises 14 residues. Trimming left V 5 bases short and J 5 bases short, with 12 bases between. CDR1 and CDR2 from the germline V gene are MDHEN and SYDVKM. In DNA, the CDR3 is TGTGCCAGCAGTACCAGGTCTGGGACCGGGGAGCTGTTTTTT. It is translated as CASSTRSGTGELFF.

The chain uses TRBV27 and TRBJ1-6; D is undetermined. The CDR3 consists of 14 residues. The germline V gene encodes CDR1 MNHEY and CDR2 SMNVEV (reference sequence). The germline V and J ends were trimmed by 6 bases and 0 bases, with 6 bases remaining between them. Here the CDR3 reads CASRSSSYNSPLHF. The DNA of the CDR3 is TGTGCCAGCAGGAGTAGCTCCTATAATTCACCCCTCCACTTT.